The 5 T cell receptor beta chains given below trace back to one sample, sequenced in a study of monozygotic twins with inflammatory bowel disease. TCRdb reprocessed the 5' RACE reads and keeps a single row for each CDR3 protein, giving no DNA. This repertoire includes approximately 400,000 distinct CDR3 sequences. The sequenced sample consisted of blood. These receptors originate from a human donor with ulcerative colitis or Crohn's disease, or a healthy co-twin of an affected twin (not recorded which).

The V gene is TRBV20-1, the J gene TRBJ1-1; with no DNA, the TCRdb D assignment of TRBD1 cannot be verified. This CDR3 region has 15 residues. Germline V gene lookup returns CDR1 DFQATT and CDR2 SNEGSKA (reference sequence). Here the CDR3 reads CSALDAGTANTEAFF.

This chain connects TRBV5-1 to TRBJ2-2. Germline V gene sequence: CDR1 SGHRS, CDR2 YFSETQ. The CDR3 loop spans 14 amino acids. CDR3 protein: CASTFEVLNGELFF.

The V gene is TRBV7-9, the J gene TRBJ1-2; the TRBD1 assignment by TCRdb is unverifiable without DNA. The length of the CDR3 is 15 residues. Germline values: CDR1 SEHNR, CDR2 FQNEAQ (reference sequence). This CDR3 reads CASSLERGRDYGYTF.

The gene calls are TRBV6-5 and TRBJ2-3; the D call of TRBD1 rests on TCRdb alone, since no DNA is present to check it. This CDR3 has 11 residues. The germline CDR1 and CDR2 sequences are MNHEY and SVGAGI. CDR3 protein: CASKGGGRVRF.

The chain links TRBV29-1 to TRBJ1-4; TCRdb indicates TRBD1, and absent DNA this call remains unverified. Germline V CDR1 and CDR2: SQVTM, ANQGSEA. This CDR3 spans 13 amino acids. The CDR3 protein is CSVASGTGAFLFF.